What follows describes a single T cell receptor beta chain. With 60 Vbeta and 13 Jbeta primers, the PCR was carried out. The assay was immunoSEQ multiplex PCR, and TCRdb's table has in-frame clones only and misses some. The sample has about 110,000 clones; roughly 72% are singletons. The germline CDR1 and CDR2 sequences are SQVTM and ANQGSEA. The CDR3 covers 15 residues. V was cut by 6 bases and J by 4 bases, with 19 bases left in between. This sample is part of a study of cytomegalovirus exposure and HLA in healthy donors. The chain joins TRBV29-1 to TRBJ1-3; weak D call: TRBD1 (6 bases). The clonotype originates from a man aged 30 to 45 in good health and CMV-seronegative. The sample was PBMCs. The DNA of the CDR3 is TGCAGCGTCCCGATTATGACAGGTTCAGGAAACACCATATATTTT. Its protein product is CSVPIMTGSGNTIYF.